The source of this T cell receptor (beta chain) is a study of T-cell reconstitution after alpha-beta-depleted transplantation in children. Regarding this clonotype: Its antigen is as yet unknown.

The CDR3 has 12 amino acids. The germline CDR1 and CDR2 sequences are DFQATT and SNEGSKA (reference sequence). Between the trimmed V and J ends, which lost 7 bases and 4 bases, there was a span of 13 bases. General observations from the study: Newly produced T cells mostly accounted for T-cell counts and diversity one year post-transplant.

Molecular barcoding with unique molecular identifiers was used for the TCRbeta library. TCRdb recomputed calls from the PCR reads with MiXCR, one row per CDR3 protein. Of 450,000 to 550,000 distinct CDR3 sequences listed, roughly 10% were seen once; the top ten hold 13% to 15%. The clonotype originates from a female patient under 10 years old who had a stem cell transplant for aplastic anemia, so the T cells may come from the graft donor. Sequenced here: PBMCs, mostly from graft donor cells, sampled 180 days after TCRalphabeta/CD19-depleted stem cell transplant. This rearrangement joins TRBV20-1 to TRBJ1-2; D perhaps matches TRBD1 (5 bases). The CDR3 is CSGSQGLYGYTF. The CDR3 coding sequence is TGCAGTGGGTCGCAGGGCCTCTATGGCTACACCTTC.